The clone carrying this T cell receptor beta chain was counted ten times or more. Its antigen is as yet unknown. This sample stems from a study of T cells in Graves' hyperthyroidism and ophthalmopathy. The study, taken as a whole, reports: The model identified upcoming ophthalmopathy a median approximately six months ahead of onset. Stable hyperthyroidism was told apart from ophthalmopathy by a model built on 13 V-J features.

RNA transcripts provided the source from which TCR beta CDR3 regions were amplified. In the first-round RT-PCR of the TCR CDR3, the HTBI primer set was used. TCRdb reprocessed the multiplex PCR reads via MiXCR and lists one record per CDR3 protein. The repertoire consists of under 350,000 distinct CDR3 sequences, with approximately 14% occurring once and the leading ten covering 34%. Per germline, CDR1 MNHEY and CDR2 SVGEGT. Trimming at V came to 6 bases and at J to 9 bases, leaving 4 bases not matched to a gene. The CDR3 runs 11 residues. Every diagnosis used clinical symptoms, serum thyroxine and TRAb, thyroid ultrasound and orbital computed tomography.

The V call is TRBV6-2 or TRBV6-3, the J call TRBJ1-1, with 7 bases matching TRBD1. Sequencing was carried out using blood. The receptor comes from a woman aged 40 to 50 with Graves' ophthalmopathy. The chain's CDR3 is CASRDRGQAFF. The CDR3 nucleotides read TGTGCCAGCAGGGATAGGGGGCAAGCTTTCTTT.